This TCR beta chain was documented in a study of control samples from healthy donors and cancer patients. TCRdb's table, derived via immunoSEQ multiplex PCR, lists solely in-frame clones and lacks some. The sample carries some 120,000 clones, less than 90% recorded once. This clone was recorded a few times. Trimming pared 5 bases from V and 7 bases from J, leaving 9 bases between. Germline values: CDR1 WNHNN, CDR2 SYGVQD (reference sequence). The CDR3 length is 13 residues. Sequences were obtained from blood. This TCR was sampled from a man in his late teens or twenties in good health. The chain links TRBV10-1 to TRBJ1-6; D remains unclear. The CDR3 protein is CASSPRVNSPLHF. DNA for the CDR3: TGCGCCAGCAGTCCTCGCGTGAATTCACCCCTCCACTTT.